This TCR beta chain was found in a study of cytomegalovirus exposure and HLA in healthy donors. From germline, CDR1 is SEHNR and CDR2 FQNEAQ (reference sequence). Losses at the gene ends were 5 bases for V and 6 bases for J; bases not matched to a gene: 7. The CDR3 covers 15 residues. 60 Vbeta and 13 Jbeta primers were used in PCR. The protocol was immunoSEQ multiplex PCR, while the TCRdb copy is restricted to in-frame clones and leaves out a portion. The sample records 150,000 to 200,000 clones, around 80% being singletons. The rearrangement links TRBV7-9 to TRBJ1-4; 9 nucleotides match TRBD1. The source of this sequence is a man aged 35 to 55 in good health and CMV-seronegative. Input material: PBMCs. The CDR3: CASSTRTGVYEKLFF. CDR3 coding DNA: TGTGCCAGCAGCACAAGGACAGGGGTTTATGAAAAACTGTTTTTT.